The 7 T cell receptor beta chains below come from one sample, sequenced in a study of cytomegalovirus exposure and HLA in healthy donors. The PCR ran on 60 Vbeta and 13 Jbeta primers. Sequencing used immunoSEQ multiplex PCR; TCRdb keeps in-frame clones, though not all of them. The sample shows 97,000 or so clones, approximately 9% of them seen only once. Sequences were obtained from PBMCs. The receptors here all came from a man aged 50-59 years in good health and CMV-seropositive.

A few counts support this clone. As DNA, the CDR3 is TGTGCCAGCTCACAGAGCTTTCAAGAGACCCAGTACTTC. Amino acids: CASSQSFQETQYF. The rearrangement links TRBV18 to TRBJ2-5; D is ambiguous. Deletions cut 4 bases from V and 2 bases from J, with 8 bases between. CDR3 length: 13 amino acids. Germline CDR1 is KGHSH and CDR2 is LQKENI.

The rearrangement joins TRBV7-3 to TRBJ2-5; TRBD2 might be the D (6 bases). The closer fit of TRBJ2-7 to the DNA end suggests the J call may be wrong. Germline lookup yields CDR1 SGHTA and CDR2 FQGTGA. The CDR3 spans 15 residues. CDR3 protein: CASSVDGSAFYEQYF. The DNA of the CDR3 is TGTGCCAGCAGCGTCGACGGGAGTGCCTTCTACGAGCAGTACTTC.

This clone was found a few times. The chain recombines TRBV11-2 with TRBJ2-7; TRBD2 agrees at 10 bases. V trimming: 2 bases; J trimming: 7 bases; junction bases outside the gene matches: 5. The germline V gene has CDR1 SGHAT and CDR2 FQNNGV. This CDR3 spans 14 amino acids. For the CDR3, the DNA is TGTGCCAGCAGCTTAACTAGCGGGGCATCGGAGCAGTACTTC. This gives the protein CASSLTSGASEQYF.

The J gene is TRBJ2-2, the V gene TRBV11-2, with 9 nucleotides matching TRBD2. CDR1 SGHAT and CDR2 FQNNGV come from the germline V gene. With 5 bases clipped from V and 5 bases from J, the junction kept 6 bases outside the gene matches. The CDR3 totals 15 residues. The CDR3 DNA sequence: TGTGCCAGCAGCCGGGGGCTAGCGGGAACCGGGGAGCTGTTTTTT. It codes for CASSRGLAGTGELFF. The full variable domain, in which reference TRBV11-2 and TRBJ2-2 provide the parts outside the CDR3, is EAGVAQSPRYKIIEKRQSVAFWCNPISGHATLYWYQQILGQGPKLLIQFQNNGVVDDSQLPKDRFSAERLKGVDSTLKIQPAKLEDSAVYLCASSRGLAGTGELFFGEGSRLTVL.

This clone has at least ten counts. The chain joins TRBV25-1 to TRBJ1-2, with D possibly matching TRBD1 (5 bases). Germline CDR1 reads MGHDK; CDR2 reads SYGVNS. V was trimmed by 3 bases and J by 2 bases, leaving 19 bases between them. This CDR3 region has 17 residues. The CDR3 nucleotides read TGTGCCAGCAGTGATAGCGGGCTAGACAGCCTCAACTATGGCTACACCTTC. Its protein is CASSDSGLDSLNYGYTF.

Notes on this clone: Given a far larger clone just one base away, this is likely a sequencing read error. The sample has other DNA sequences that encode this CDR3 too. This chain connects TRBV25-1 to TRBJ2-6; TRBD2 matches 9 bases. The germline V gene encodes CDR1 MGHDK and CDR2 SYGVNS. The CDR3 consists of 18 residues. The CDR3 DNA is TGTGCCAGCAGTGACAGCCGAGGCGGGAGGGCTGGGGCCAACGTGCTGACTTTC. Its protein product is CASSDSRGGRAGANVLTF.

V and J are TRBV5-4 and TRBJ2-2, with D possibly being TRBD2 (6 bases). V lost 4 bases, J lost 4 bases, and 20 bases lay in between. CDR3 length equals 17 residues. The germline CDR1 and CDR2 sequences are SGHNT and YYREEE (reference sequence). CDR3 amino acids: CASSMKFSGLPTGELFF. The CDR3 region has the DNA TGTGCCAGCAGCATGAAGTTCTCGGGACTCCCCACCGGGGAGCTGTTTTTT.